These T cell receptor beta chains were read from a single sample in a study of CXCR3-negative and CXCR3-positive naive CD8 T cells. TCRdb reanalyzed the 5' RACE reads and collapses them to one entry per CDR3 protein, without DNA. The table lists over 100,000 distinct CDR3 sequences. Sample: naive CXCR3- CD8+ T cells from blood. The source of these receptors is a human donor in good health. Some clones in this sample may be carry-over from other donors' samples. Both conserved end residues are part of each CDR3. Fields, in order: J gene, V gene, CDR3 protein.

TRBJ2-1 TRBV19 CASSSSTEQFF
TRBJ2-1 TRBV25-1 CASSLAGGRYNEQFF
TRBJ2-1 TRBV10-1 CASSEGLAGVEQFF
TRBJ2-7 TRBV10-3 CAISGDRGYEQYF
TRBJ2-5 TRBV9 CASSVSGYLGETQYF
TRBJ1-1 TRBV29-1 CSVLGALDGTTEAFF
TRBJ2-5 TRBV28 CASNSRELPQETQYF
TRBJ2-3 TRBV5-6 CASSLMAAALLTDTQYF
TRBJ2-4 TRBV29-1 CSVEEHISGTAKNIQYF
TRBJ2-1 TRBV7-8 CASSVSGGPFF
TRBJ2-5 TRBV29-1 CSVVTSYKETQYF
TRBJ2-1 TRBV29-1 CSVILAGSSYNEQFF
TRBJ2-1 TRBV6-6 CASTPLQFQNEQFF
TRBJ2-7 TRBV12-3/TRBV12-4 CASNDNRGLSYEQYF
TRBJ1-1 TRBV10-3 CAIRGERGTEAFF
TRBJ2-5 TRBV2 CASSETSGYQETQYF
TRBJ2-1 TRBV28 CASSPQQTGINEQFF
TRBJ2-1 TRBV6-2/TRBV6-3 CASSPSGGGYNEQFF
TRBJ2-1 TRBV13 CASSLLPGTYNEQFF
TRBJ2-1 TRBV12-3/TRBV12-4 CASSFVGVSYNEQFF
TRBJ1-2 TRBV21-1 CASSQTSYNGYTF
TRBJ2-1 TRBV29-1 CSVEGLAEPYNEQFF
TRBJ2-1 TRBV7-9 CASSPGTGYGGGNEQFF
TRBJ2-7 TRBV23-1 CASSQSPGQGSYEQYF
TRBJ2-3 TRBV28 CASSLNLGTSGNTDTQYF
TRBJ2-7 TRBV20-1 CSPDTDDEQYF
TRBJ2-1 TRBV4-1 CASSQTTGANEQFF
TRBJ2-5 TRBV4-1 CASSHLGLADQETQYF
TRBJ1-2 TRBV6-5 CASSYGGAGGYTF
TRBJ2-1 TRBV27 CASSPTSGRARTEQFF
TRBJ2-7 TRBV6-4 CASIHRRGGREVSYEQYF
TRBJ2-2 TRBV7-7 CASSLEAGSGELFF
TRBJ1-2 TRBV29-1 CSVTGGDLYGYTF
TRBJ2-7 TRBV19 CASTSGGTEQYF
TRBJ1-1 TRBV20-1 CSARALRGNTEAFF
TRBJ2-1 TRBV5-5 CASSLAGQPPLNHEQFF
TRBJ2-1 TRBV2 CASSDPGLAGGPVNEQFF
TRBJ2-7 TRBV2 CASSVFLGQGAYEQYF
TRBJ2-3 TRBV7-2 CASSFDRAADTQYF
TRBJ1-1 TRBV9 CASSGQGQGAFF
TRBJ1-1 TRBV6-6 CASSYPGTPRGAFF
TRBJ2-3 TRBV6-5 CASSYSIPGLEGDTQYF
TRBJ2-6 TRBV7-8 CASSLARKTGDLSGANVLTF
TRBJ2-2 TRBV29-1 CSVADTNTGELFF